What follows are 5 T cell receptor beta chains derived from one specimen sequenced in a study of cytomegalovirus exposure and HLA in healthy donors. The study ran its PCR with 60 Vbeta and 13 Jbeta primers. The data were produced by immunoSEQ multiplex PCR, yet TCRdb's version contains in-frame clones alone and is incomplete. The profile covers some 120,000 clones, with 80% appearing a single time and 1% taken by the ten largest. The sample was PBMCs. All receptors derive from a man aged 35 to 55 in good health and CMV-seronegative.

This clone was seen only once. The chain links TRBV11-3 to TRBJ2-2, with 11 bases identical to TRBD1. The CDR3 is made up of 16 amino acids. V was clipped by 3 bases and J by 9 bases; unmatched bases: 9. Germline-derived CDR1 and CDR2 are SGHNT and YENEEA. The CDR3 loop is CASSFETGTGGRELFF. The CDR3 region has the DNA TGTGCCAGCAGCTTTGAAACCGGGACAGGGGGAAGGGAGCTGTTTTTT.

J is TRBJ2-5 and V is TRBV28; TRBD1 aligns across 7 bases. The trim removed 5 bases at V and 1 base at J, leaving 4 bases unmatched. Per the germline V gene, CDR1 is MDHEN and CDR2 is SYDVKM. This CDR3 has 14 amino acids. The CDR3 is CASSLGTAQETQYF. In nucleotides, the CDR3 is TGTGCCAGCAGTCTCGGGACAGCCCAAGAGACCCAGTACTTC.

The chain couples TRBV18 to TRBJ2-7, with D possibly being TRBD2 (6 bases). The CDR3 consists of 15 residues. Trimming took off 3 bases at V and 2 bases at J, with 14 bases between the two ends. Germline CDR1 KGHSH, CDR2 LQKENI. Written as DNA, the CDR3 is TGTGCCAGCTCACCCGGGGCGGGGACCCCCTACGAGCAGTACTTC. As protein: CASSPGAGTPYEQYF.

The rearrangement uses TRBV7-2 and TRBJ2-1, with D perhaps TRBD1 (6 bases). Germline loops: CDR1 SGHTA, CDR2 FQGNSA. The CDR3 consists of 16 residues. Trimming took 5 bases from V and 2 from J, leaving 16 bases between them. The CDR3 DNA reads as TGTGCCAGCAGCCCCGTCGTGGGACACACCTACAATGAGCAGTTCTTC. This translates into CASSPVVGHTYNEQFF.

This clone has a single count. The rearrangement uses TRBV27 and TRBJ1-1; a possible D gene is TRBD1 (6 bases). Looked up from germline, CDR1 is MNHEY and CDR2 is SMNVEV (reference sequence). The V end lost 5 bases, the J end lost 5 bases, and 15 bases lay between the germline ends. The CDR3 loop spans 14 amino acids. The CDR3 region has the DNA TGTGCCAGCAGTCTTGCCCGGGGGGCGACTGAAGCTTTCTTT. This encodes CASSLARGATEAFF.